This TCR beta chain was sequenced in a study of T cells in Graves' hyperthyroidism and ophthalmopathy. Stable hyperthyroidism: no ophthalmopathy progression over 18 months of follow-up. Patients aged 18 to 65 had newly diagnosed hyperthyroidism that had lasted under 2 months. There are many counts of this clonotype. TCR beta CDR3 regions were amplified from RNA. Researchers ran a first-round RT-PCR on the TCR CDR3 using the HTBI primer set. TCRdb processed the multiplex PCR reads anew with MiXCR; each CDR3 protein has one entry. The sample has 600,000 to 750,000 distinct CDR3 sequences, roughly a sixth seen once. This TCR came from a man aged 45 to 65 with Graves' hyperthyroidism. Sequences were obtained from blood.

The CDR3 DNA sequence: TGTGCCAGCAGTCTTGGTTTAGCGGGATTAAGGAATGAGCAGTTCTTC. As protein: CASSLGLAGLRNEQFF. The V gene is TRBV28, the J gene TRBJ2-1; TRBD2 matches 8 bases. Trimming cost V 5 bases and J 7 bases; bases outside gene matches: 13. CDR1 and CDR2 (germline): MDHEN, SYDVKM. The CDR3 sequence is 16 residues long.